Shown below are 29 T cell receptor beta chains from a single sample sequenced in a study of shared clonotypes between healthy human individuals. Produced via immunoSEQ multiplex PCR; TCRdb's table is partial and in-frame only. The repertoire holds 950,000 to 1,100,000 clones, with about 80% as singletons. Sequenced sample: memory CD4+ T cells sorted from blood. As for subset: CD45RA-negative fraction. The receptors were gathered from a man younger than 30 in good health.

This clone turned up a few times. DNA for the CDR3: TGCGCCAGCTCTGGGAGGGGGCTAGAGGATTCACCCCTCCACTTT. Its translation is CASSGRGLEDSPLHF. The chain recombines TRBV5-1 with TRBJ1-6; 7 positions match TRBD1. The CDR3 covers 15 residues. The V and J ends lost 7 bases and 8 bases, in that order; junction bases with no gene match: 12. Per germline, CDR1 SGHRS and CDR2 YFSETQ.

V gene TRBV11-2 combines with J gene TRBJ2-7, with 7 nucleotides matching TRBD1. CDR3 length: 15 residues. V dropped 7 bases and J dropped 3; count of bases not matched to a gene: 12. Per the germline V gene, CDR1 is SGHAT and CDR2 is FQNNGV. The CDR3 DNA reads as TGTGCCAGCACATCGCCCGGGACAGTGGTCTACGAGCAGTACTTC. It is translated as CASTSPGTVVYEQYF. The full variable domain, in which reference TRBV11-2 and TRBJ2-7 provide the parts outside the CDR3, is EAGVAQSPRYKIIEKRQSVAFWCNPISGHATLYWYQQILGQGPKLLIQFQNNGVVDDSQLPKDRFSAERLKGVDSTLKIQPAKLEDSAVYLCASTSPGTVVYEQYFGPGTRLTVT.

V gene TRBV6-1 combines with J gene TRBJ2-3; perhaps TRBD2 as D (6 bases). CDR1 and CDR2 (germline): MNHNS, SASEGT. Between the trimmed V and J ends, which lost 7 bases and 0 bases, there was a span of 14 bases. This CDR3 comprises 15 residues. The CDR3 coding sequence is TGTGCCAGCATCCCCACCGGGGGTAGCACAGATACGCAGTATTTT. The encoded protein is CASIPTGGSTDTQYF.

The rearrangement joins TRBV9 to TRBJ2-5; TRBD2 agrees at 7 bases. This CDR3 spans 15 amino acids. Trimming at V came to 4 bases and at J to 3 bases, leaving 9 bases not matched to a gene. Germline CDR1 and CDR2: SGDLS and YYNGEE. The CDR3 region has the DNA TGTGCCAGCAGCCCCCTGGGAGCGGGAAAAGAGACCCAGTACTTC. Its translation: CASSPLGAGKETQYF.

J is TRBJ2-5 and V is TRBV5-1; 11 bases are a match to TRBD2. Trimming at V came to 0 bases and at J to 4 bases, leaving 5 bases not matched to a gene. There are 16 residues in the CDR3. Germline loops: CDR1 SGHRS, CDR2 YFSETQ. For the CDR3, the DNA is TGCGCCAGCAGCTTGGGTTCTAGCGGGAGGAGAGAGACCCAGTACTTC. Amino acid sequence: CASSLGSSGRRETQYF.

The chain employs TRBV13 and TRBJ2-7; D may be TRBD1 (6 bases). The V end lost 5 bases, the J end lost 2 bases, and 19 bases lay between the germline ends. Germline V gives CDR1 PRHDT, CDR2 FYEKMQ (reference sequence). This CDR3 has 16 residues. The CDR3 spells CASSHAGGGETYEQYF. CDR3 coding DNA: TGTGCCAGCAGCCACGCTGGGGGCGGCGAGACCTACGAGCAGTACTTC. Full variable domain (missing parts from reference TRBV13 and TRBJ2-7): AAGVIQSPRHLIKEKRETATLKCYPIPRHDTVYWYQQGPGQDPQFLISFYEKMQSDKGSIPDRFSAQQFSDYHSELNMSSLELGDSALYFCASSHAGGGETYEQYFGPGTRLTVT.

CDR3 in DNA: TGTGCCAGCAATGTACAGTTTCAGCCCCAGCATTTT. Encoded protein: CASNVQFQPQHF. The chain recombines TRBV28 with TRBJ1-5; D unresolved. The CDR3 is 12 residues long. From germline, CDR1 is MDHEN and CDR2 SYDVKM. Between the trimmed V and J ends, which lost 7 bases and 6 bases, there was a span of 10 bases.

A single count supports this clone. This chain connects TRBV5-1 to TRBJ1-1, with 7 bases matching TRBD1. V trimming: 6 bases; J trimming: 6 bases; junction bases outside the gene matches: 5. In germline, CDR1 is SGHRS, CDR2 YFSETQ. This CDR3 comprises 12 residues. In nucleotides, the CDR3 is TGCGCCAGCACGAGACAGGGCTCTGAAGCTTTCTTT. Protein sequence: CASTRQGSEAFF.

As DNA, the CDR3 is TGTGCCAGCAGTGACTGGGACAGGCACACGGGTGAGCAGTACTTC. Its protein product is CASSDWDRHTGEQYF. The V gene is TRBV6-1, the J gene TRBJ2-7; TRBD1 agrees at 8 bases. CDR1 is MNHNS and CDR2 is SASEGT in the germline V gene. This CDR3 region has 15 residues. After removal of 3 bases from V and 7 bases from J, the junction contained 11 bases not matched to a gene.

Points on this clone: Without the conserved terminal phenylalanine or tryptophan, this CDR3 likely stems from a read error. The DNA is left out, because the CDR3 cannot be placed on it with certainty; the CDR3 is given as TCRdb lists it. This chain uses TRBV21-1 with TRBJ2-3; the table gives TRBD1 as D, unverified against the DNA. TRBV21-1 is annotated as a pseudogene. The CDR3 length equals 12 residues, ends included. CDR3 protein: CASSKGDSERIL.

The chain couples TRBV7-2 to TRBJ2-1, with a possible D match to TRBD1 (5 bases). CDR3 length: 13 residues. The germline V gene encodes CDR1 SGHTA and CDR2 FQGNSA. The V end was cut by 3 bases, the J end by 6 bases, with 9 bases between. DNA of the CDR3: TGTGCCAGCAGCTTGAGACAGATCAATGAGCAGTTCTTC. Protein product: CASSLRQINEQFF.

The chain uses TRBV19 and TRBJ1-5; a weak D match, TRBD1 (6 bases). The CDR3 has 15 amino acids. CDR1 is LNHDA and CDR2 is SQIVND in the germline V gene (reference sequence). Trimming pared 10 bases from V and 1 base from J, leaving 17 bases between. The CDR3 protein is CATNEPGQSNQPQHF. The CDR3 DNA reads as TGTGCCACCAATGAACCAGGACAGAGCAATCAGCCCCAGCATTTT.

As DNA, the CDR3 is TGCGCCAGCAGTCCAGGGACAGCTGGAAACACCATATATTTT. Translation: CASSPGTAGNTIYF. The rearrangement links TRBV10-1 to TRBJ1-3, with 7 bases matching TRBD1. J lost 2 bases, V lost 5 bases, and 3 bases had no gene match. Per germline, CDR1 WNHNN and CDR2 SYGVQD (reference sequence). The CDR3 consists of 14 residues.

J is TRBJ2-7 and V is TRBV9; D possibly matches TRBD1 or TRBD2 (5 bases each). CDR1 is SGDLS and CDR2 is YYNGEE in the germline V gene. The V end lost 0 bases, the J end lost 4 bases, and 17 bases lay between the germline ends. This CDR3 region has 16 residues. The CDR3 spells CASSVGEGVGLYEQYF. DNA for the CDR3: TGTGCCAGCAGCGTAGGTGAGGGAGTGGGGCTTTACGAGCAGTACTTC.

This sequence joins TRBV6-1 and TRBJ1-2; D gene uncertain. Per germline, CDR1 MNHNS and CDR2 SASEGT. CDR3 length equals 15 residues. With 4 bases removed from V and 3 bases from J, the gap between germline ends came to 15 bases. CDR3 residues: CASSAPFRGDYGYTF. The CDR3 DNA reads TGTGCCAGCAGTGCTCCTTTTCGCGGGGACTATGGCTACACCTTC.

This clone showed up just once. The chain has TRBV7-3 and TRBJ1-1; 9 bases align to TRBD1. Germline-derived CDR1 and CDR2 are SGHTA and FQGTGA. This CDR3 region has 16 residues. V trimming: 6 bases; J trimming: 0 bases; junction bases outside the gene matches: 8. CDR3 amino acids: CASRSTGGPMNTEAFF. For the CDR3, the DNA is TGTGCCAGCAGATCAACAGGGGGCCCCATGAACACTGAAGCTTTCTTT.

The J gene is TRBJ1-1, the V gene TRBV6-1; TRBD1 matches 9 bases. With V trimmed by 6 bases and J by 5 bases, 4 bases remained unmatched. Germline V lookup: CDR1 MNHNS, CDR2 SASEGT. The length of the CDR3 is 13 residues. In nucleotides, the CDR3 is TGTGCCAGCAGGACAGGGGGAAGGACTGAAGCTTTCTTT. Translation: CASRTGGRTEAFF.

A single count supports this clone. The rearrangement uses TRBV10-1 and TRBJ2-3, with D unresolved. In germline, CDR1 is WNHNN, CDR2 SYGVQD (reference sequence). V lost 4 bases, J lost 2 bases, and 10 bases lay in between. There are 14 residues in the CDR3. CDR3 nucleotide sequence: TGCGCCAGCAGTGCGGGCGACCCCACAGATACGCAGTATTTT. It is translated as CASSAGDPTDTQYF.

This clone was counted a few times. The chain employs TRBV6-1 and TRBJ2-4, with TRBD2 as a possible D gene (5 bases). CDR1 and CDR2 from the germline V gene are MNHNS and SASEGT. V gave up 7 bases and J gave up 9 bases, with 19 bases separating them. This CDR3 comprises 14 residues. CDR3 sequence reads: CASKNIGVPPIQYF. DNA of the CDR3: TGTGCCAGCAAAAATATCGGGGTCCCTCCCATTCAGTACTTC.

As regards this clone: The same CDR3 also results from other DNA sequences found in this sample. This rearrangement joins TRBV9 to TRBJ2-7; the match to TRBD2 covers 10 bases. The V segment lost 2 bases and the J segment 4 bases; nucleotides outside the gene matches: 6. The V gene's germline CDR1 is SGDLS and CDR2 YYNGEE. This CDR3 region has 15 residues. CDR3 in amino acids: CASSVSGTSVYEQYF. The CDR3 DNA follows: TGTGCCAGCAGCGTTTCCGGGACTAGCGTATACGAGCAGTACTTC.

The J gene is TRBJ1-1, the V gene TRBV19; D gene unclear. CDR3 size: 17 residues. Trimming removed 0 bases from V and 1 base from J, with 15 bases in between. Per the germline V gene, CDR1 is LNHDA and CDR2 is SQIVND (reference sequence). The CDR3 here is CASSIDRFWRQNTEAFF. The DNA of the CDR3 is TGTGCCAGTAGTATAGATCGGTTCTGGCGGCAGAACACTGAAGCTTTCTTT.

V is TRBV7-9 and J is TRBJ2-5; D not resolved. The CDR3 runs to 12 residues. Per the germline V gene, CDR1 is SEHNR and CDR2 is FQNEAQ (reference sequence). With 2 bases removed from V and 6 bases from J, the gap between germline ends came to 7 bases. CDR3 sequence reads: CASSLLDKTQYF. In DNA form, the CDR3 reads TGTGCCAGCAGCTTACTGGATAAGACCCAGTACTTC.

The chain links TRBV6-5 to TRBJ1-2, with D hard to call. The CDR3 covers 14 residues. Deletions cut 5 bases from V and 8 bases from J, with 18 bases between. Germline loops: CDR1 MNHEY, CDR2 SVGAGI. The CDR3 spells CASSTGRKSGGYTF. The CDR3 DNA reads TGTGCCAGCAGTACGGGCCGAAAATCGGGGGGCTACACCTTC.

The rearrangement joins TRBV5-1 to TRBJ1-1; weak D call: TRBD1 (5 bases). Germline CDR1 reads SGHRS; CDR2 reads YFSETQ. The CDR3 spans 15 residues. V lost 3 bases, J lost 4 bases, and 16 bases lay in between. The CDR3 loop reads CASSSGTGQSTEAFF. The DNA of the CDR3 is TGCGCCAGCAGCTCGGGGACGGGGCAGAGCACTGAAGCTTTCTTT.

The rearrangement links TRBV6-5 to TRBJ1-2; D call uncertain. The CDR3 has 14 residues. Trimming left V 7 bases short and J 8 bases short, with 20 bases between. Germline values: CDR1 MNHEY, CDR2 SVGAGI. The CDR3 nucleotides are TGTGCCAGCACCCCGTTAGAGGCTTCGGGAGGCTACACCTTC. It is translated as CASTPLEASGGYTF.

Turning to this clone: The same CDR3 arises from other DNA sequences in this sample as well. This sequence joins TRBV18 and TRBJ1-2; possible D gene TRBD1, 6 bases. V lost 2 bases and J lost 0, with 10 bases in between. Germline V CDR1 and CDR2: KGHSH, LQKENI. This CDR3 is built from 15 residues. For the CDR3, the DNA is TGTGCCAGCTCACCAGGACAGTCCCCTAACTATGGCTACACCTTC. It encodes CASSPGQSPNYGYTF.

This chain connects TRBV4-1 to TRBJ2-7, with a tentative D call TRBD1 (5 bases). The V and J ends lost 0 bases and 0 bases respectively, with 12 bases between them. Germline V gives CDR1 MGHRA, CDR2 YSYEKL. The CDR3 sequence is 16 residues long. The CDR3 DNA reads as TGCGCCAGCAGCCAAGATAGGGGCGGTGACTCCTACGAGCAGTACTTC. Protein: CASSQDRGGDSYEQYF.

The chain couples TRBV7-9 to TRBJ1-6; D is undetermined. There are 14 residues in the CDR3. Looked up from germline, CDR1 is SEHNR and CDR2 is FQNEAQ (reference sequence). The V end lost 5 bases, the J end lost 5 bases, and 10 bases lay between the germline ends. This CDR3 is CASSRGSDNSPLHF. The CDR3 region has the DNA TGTGCCAGCAGCCGGGGATCGGATAATTCACCCCTCCACTTT.

The CDR3 loop reads CASSRLGGEQYF. In DNA, the CDR3 is TGTGCCAGCAGCCGGTTGGGGGGCGAGCAGTACTTC. The chain recombines TRBV6-5 with TRBJ2-7; weak D call: TRBD2 (6 bases). Germline CDR1 is MNHEY and CDR2 is SVGAGI. This CDR3 comprises 12 residues. Trimming left V 6 bases short and J 6 bases short, with 12 bases between.